These T cell receptor beta chains were read from a single sample in a study of blood T cell repertoires in COVID-19. The protocol was immunoSEQ multiplex PCR, while the TCRdb copy is restricted to in-frame clones and leaves out a portion. Of tens of thousands of clones in the sample, about 76% were seen once. The specimen sequenced was peripheral blood. All receptors come from a woman of 80 years or more with active or convalescent COVID-19. Each CDR3 is given with its conserved first and last residue. Fields, in order: clone size, V gene, J gene, D gene, CDR3 protein, CDR3 DNA. The D gene is left open where the match is weak. Where a row states a size, it is once, few, many or the class of an expanded clone; other rows omit it.

-	TRBV6-2/TRBV6-3	TRBJ1-3	-	CASSPQWSGNTIYF	TGTGCCAGCAGTCCGCAGTGGTCTGGAAACACCATATATTTT
-	TRBV3-1/TRBV3-2	TRBJ1-6	-	CASSQDGAGAGSPLHF	TGTGCCAGCAGCCAAGATGGGGCGGGGGCTGGTTCACCCCTCCACTTT
-	TRBV5-4	TRBJ2-2	TRBD1	CASKRDRGVTGELFF	TGTGCCAGCAAACGGGACAGGGGGGTCACCGGGGAGCTGTTTTTT
few	TRBV19	TRBJ1-5	TRBD1	CASSSGQGNQPQHF	TGTGCCAGTAGTTCGGGACAGGGTAATCAGCCCCAGCATTTT
-	TRBV6-5	TRBJ2-7	TRBD2	CASLRAAGGEQYF	TGTGCCAGCCTTAGGGCAGCGGGGGGCGAGCAGTACTTC
few	TRBV19	TRBJ2-1	TRBD2	CASSIRAGGGYNEQFF	TGTGCCAGTAGTATCCGAGCGGGGGGTGGGTACAATGAGCAGTTCTTC
once	TRBV7-9	TRBJ1-1	TRBD1	CASSFLRQGTTEAFF	TGTGCCAGCAGCTTCCTTAGACAGGGAACCACTGAAGCTTTCTTT
-	TRBV9	TRBJ2-7	TRBD1	CASSPRDRGAREQYF	TGTGCCAGCAGCCCTCGGGACAGGGGTGCCCGGGAGCAGTACTTC
once	TRBV6-6	TRBJ1-3	-	CASSSRDTSGNTIYF	TGTGCCAGCAGTTCCCGGGACACTTCTGGAAACACCATATATTTT
-	TRBV28	TRBJ1-4	TRBD1	CASSPRDRDEKLFF	TGTGCCAGCAGTCCTCGGGACAGGGATGAAAAACTGTTTTTT
-	TRBV5-1	TRBJ2-6	TRBD1	CASRKQGPNSGANVLTF	TGCGCCAGCAGAAAACAGGGGCCCAACTCTGGGGCCAACGTCCTGACTTTC
-	TRBV5-6	TRBJ1-4	-	CASSKMGAPANEKLFF	TGTGCCAGCAGTAAGATGGGGGCGCCGGCTAATGAAAAACTGTTTTTT
-	TRBV7-9	TRBJ1-2	-	CASSHGQIYGYTF	TGTGCCAGCAGTCACGGACAGATTTATGGCTACACCTTC
-	TRBV5-1	TRBJ2-2	-	CASSLVGFKPGELFF	TGCGCCAGCAGCTTGGTCGGGTTTAAACCCGGGGAGCTGTTTTTT